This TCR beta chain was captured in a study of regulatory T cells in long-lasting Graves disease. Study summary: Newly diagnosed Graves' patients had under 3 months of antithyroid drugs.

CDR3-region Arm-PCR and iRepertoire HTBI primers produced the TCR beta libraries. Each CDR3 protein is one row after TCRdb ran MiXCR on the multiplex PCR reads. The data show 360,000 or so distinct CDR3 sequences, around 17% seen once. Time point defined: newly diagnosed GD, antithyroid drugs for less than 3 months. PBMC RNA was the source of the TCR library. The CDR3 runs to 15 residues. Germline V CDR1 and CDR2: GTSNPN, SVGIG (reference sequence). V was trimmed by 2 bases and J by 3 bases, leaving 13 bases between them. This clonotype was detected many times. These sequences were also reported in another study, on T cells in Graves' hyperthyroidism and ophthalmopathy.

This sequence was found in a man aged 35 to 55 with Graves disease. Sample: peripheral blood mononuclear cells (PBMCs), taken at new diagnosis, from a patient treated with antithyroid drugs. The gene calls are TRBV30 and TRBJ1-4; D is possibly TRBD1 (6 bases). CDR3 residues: CAWSSWTVPNEKLFF. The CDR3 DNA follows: TGTGCCTGGAGTTCCTGGACAGTTCCTAATGAAAAACTGTTTTTT.